One T cell receptor beta chain is described in this entry. The data are from a study of regulatory dendritic cells for organ transplantation. The protocol was immunoSEQ multiplex PCR, while the TCRdb copy is restricted to in-frame clones and leaves out a portion. This table holds 30,000 to 40,000 clones, around nine tenths found once. Naive CD45RA+ and memory CD45RO+ CD4+ or CD8+ T cells were FACS-sorted. The sequencing input was naive CD8+ T cells from blood. Sample subset: CD45RA+ naive T cells. The sequence was collected from a human donor in good health.

CDR3 region: CASSQGRAQFF. CDR3 nucleotides: TGCGCCAGCAGCCAGGGGCGGGCGCAGTTCTTC. The V and J genes are TRBV4-1 and TRBJ2-1; perhaps D is TRBD1 or TRBD2 (5 bases each). Trimming took off 3 bases at V and 12 bases at J, with 9 bases between the two ends. This CDR3 contains 11 residues. In germline, CDR1 is MGHRA, CDR2 YSYEKL.